This T cell receptor (beta chain) emerged from a study of shared clonotypes between healthy human individuals. As concerns this clone: Its specificity is unknown.

Study results and caveats: Naive subsets tended to show greater estimated richness than memory subsets. Rarefaction demonstrated incomplete sorted-subset sequencing despite large depth.

Cells designated naive CD8 were CD45RO-negative and were positively selected for CCR7, with terminally differentiated effector memory CD45RA+ cells excluded. Method: immunoSEQ multiplex PCR; TCRdb's copy keeps in-frame clones and lacks some. The sample records some 2 million clones, over 85% being singletons. There are 14 residues in the CDR3. In germline, CDR1 is SGHRS, CDR2 YFSETQ. Between the trimmed V and J ends, which lost 8 bases and 2 bases, there was a span of 17 bases. Material for sequencing was naive CD8+ T cells sorted from blood. This chain connects TRBV5-1 to TRBJ2-7; D is unresolved. The source of this sequence is a man aged 18-30 years in good health. Here the CDR3 reads CASVKHISPYEQYF. The CDR3 DNA reads as TGCGCCAGTGTTAAGCATATATCCCCCTACGAGCAGTACTTC.